Listed below are T cell receptor beta chains from one sample, sequenced in a study of metastatic and nonmetastatic thyroid tumors. TCRdb re-called the PCR reads through MiXCR. This sample carries 30,000 to 35,000 clones, over 25% of them seen once, and the ten largest clones take approximately 8%. Material for sequencing was blood. These receptors were taken from a female donor with papillary thyroid cancer or a benign thyroid nodule (not recorded which). Some clones in this sample may be carry-over from other donors' samples. CDR3s include the opening cysteine and the closing phenylalanine or tryptophan. The D gene is left open where the match is weak. Rows give clone size only sometimes, using once, few, many, or a class for an expanded clone.

V	J	size	D	CDR3	DNA
TRBV24-1	TRBJ1-4	few	TRBD1	CATSDTGTGYEKLFF	TGTGCCACCAGTGACACCGGGACAGGGTATGAAAAACTGTTTTTT
TRBV19	TRBJ1-2	-	TRBD1	CASSAPGQANYGYTF	TGTGCCAGTAGTGCCCCGGGACAGGCTAACTATGGCTACACCTTC
TRBV5-5	TRBJ2-7	many	-	CASSSGTQSYEQYF	TGTGCCAGCAGTAGTGGGACACAATCCTACGAGCAGTACTTC
TRBV6-1	TRBJ2-6	medium-sized	-	CASSYLSSGANVLTF	TGTGCCAGCAGTTATTTAAGCTCTGGGGCCAACGTCCTGACTTTC
TRBV5-1	TRBJ2-1	-	-	CASRNEGVFGEQFF	TGCGCCAGCAGGAATGAAGGAGTATTCGGTGAGCAGTTCTTC
TRBV24-1	TRBJ1-5	many	-	CATAGRDLRNQPQHF	TGTGCCACCGCGGGCAGGGACCTAAGGAATCAGCCCCAGCATTTT
TRBV7-2	TRBJ1-3	many	-	CASSSQGHGNTIYF	TGTGCCAGCAGCTCCCAGGGGCATGGAAACACCATATATTTT
TRBV20-1	TRBJ2-5	many	TRBD2	CSAKKKGRVAKTQYF	TGCAGTGCTAAGAAGAAGGGGAGGGTTGCTAAGACCCAGTACTTC
TRBV4-1	TRBJ1-5	many	-	CASSPPTASNQPQHF	TGCGCCAGCAGTCCCCCGACAGCTAGCAATCAGCCCCAGCATTTT
TRBV27	TRBJ1-1	many	-	CATARAGITEAFF	TGTGCCACCGCCCGGGCGGGGATCACTGAAGCTTTCTTT
TRBV20-1	TRBJ2-7	-	-	CSARAPSVGYEQYF	TGCAGTGCTAGAGCCCCGTCGGTCGGCTACGAGCAGTACTTC
TRBV2	TRBJ2-1	many	-	CASSVDEEQFF	TGTGCCAGCAGTGTGGACGAGGAGCAGTTCTTC
TRBV20-1	TRBJ1-1	-	-	CSATDPLTVKSEAFF	TGCAGTGCTACCGACCCGCTGACCGTGAAATCTGAAGCTTTCTTT
TRBV2	TRBJ2-7	medium-sized	TRBD1	CASSLPGQSYEQYF	TGTGCCAGCAGTCTTCCGGGACAGTCCTACGAGCAGTACTTC
TRBV27	TRBJ2-5	many	-	CASSLEAVGETQYF	TGTGCCAGCAGTTTAGAGGCTGTCGGGGAGACCCAGTACTTC
TRBV28	TRBJ1-2	few	-	CASSKLTGNYGYTF	TGTGCCAGCAGTAAATTGACAGGCAACTATGGCTACACCTTC